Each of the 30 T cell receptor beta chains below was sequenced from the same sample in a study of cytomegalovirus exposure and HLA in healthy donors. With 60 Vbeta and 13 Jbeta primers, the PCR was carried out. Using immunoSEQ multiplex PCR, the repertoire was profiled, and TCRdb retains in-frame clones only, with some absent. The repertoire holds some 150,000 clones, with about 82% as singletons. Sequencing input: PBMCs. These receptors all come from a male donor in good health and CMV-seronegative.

The CDR3 region has the DNA TGTGCCAGCACAGGGGCCCCCTACGAGCAGTACTTC. Its protein is CASTGAPYEQYF. The rearrangement uses TRBV5-5 and TRBJ2-7; possible D gene TRBD1, 6 bases. The length of the CDR3 is 12 residues. Germline V gives CDR1 SGHKS, CDR2 YYEKEE (reference sequence). The germline V and J ends were trimmed by 6 bases and 2 bases, with 9 bases remaining between them.

This CDR3 reads CASSLADSNTEAFF. CDR3 in DNA: TGTGCCAGCAGCTTAGCCGACTCGAACACTGAAGCTTTCTTT. V usage is TRBV7-9 and J usage is TRBJ1-1; no definite D call. Deletions cut 0 bases from V and 1 base from J, with 6 bases between. CDR3 length equals 14 residues. Germline CDR1 is SEHNR and CDR2 is FQNEAQ (reference sequence).

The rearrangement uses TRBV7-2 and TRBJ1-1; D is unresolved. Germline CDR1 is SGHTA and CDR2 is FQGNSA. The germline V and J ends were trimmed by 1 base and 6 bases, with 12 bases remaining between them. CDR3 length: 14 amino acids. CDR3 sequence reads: CASSLELARAEAFF. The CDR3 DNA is TGTGCCAGCAGCTTAGAACTAGCGAGGGCTGAAGCTTTCTTT.

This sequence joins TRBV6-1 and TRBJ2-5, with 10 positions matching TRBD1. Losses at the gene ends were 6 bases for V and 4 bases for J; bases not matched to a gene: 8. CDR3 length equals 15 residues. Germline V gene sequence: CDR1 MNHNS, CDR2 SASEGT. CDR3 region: CASSRRDRGGETQYF. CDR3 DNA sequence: TGTGCCAGCAGCCGCCGGGACAGGGGTGGAGAGACCCAGTACTTC.

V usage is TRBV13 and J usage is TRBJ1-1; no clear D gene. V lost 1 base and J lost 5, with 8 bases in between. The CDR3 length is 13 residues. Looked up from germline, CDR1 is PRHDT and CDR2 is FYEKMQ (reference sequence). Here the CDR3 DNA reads TGTGCCAGCAGCTTAGATTGGAGGACTGAAGCTTTCTTT. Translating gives CASSLDWRTEAFF. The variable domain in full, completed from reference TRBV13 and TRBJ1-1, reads AAGVIQSPRHLIKEKRETATLKCYPIPRHDTVYWYQQGPGQDPQFLISFYEKMQSDKGSIPDRFSAQQFSDYHSELNMSSLELGDSALYFCASSLDWRTEAFFGQGTRLTVV.

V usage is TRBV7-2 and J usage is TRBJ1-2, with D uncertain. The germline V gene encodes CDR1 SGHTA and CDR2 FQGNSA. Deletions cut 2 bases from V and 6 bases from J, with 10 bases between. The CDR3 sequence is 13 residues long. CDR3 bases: TGTGCCAGCAGCTTATACTGGAGAGATGGCTACACCTTC. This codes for CASSLYWRDGYTF. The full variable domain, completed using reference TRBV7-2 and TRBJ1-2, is GAGVSQSPSNKVTEKGKDVELRCDPISGHTALYWYRQSLGQGLEFLIYFQGNSAPDKSGLPSDRFSAERTGGSVSTLTIQRTQQEDSAVYLCASSLYWRDGYTFGSGTRLTVV.

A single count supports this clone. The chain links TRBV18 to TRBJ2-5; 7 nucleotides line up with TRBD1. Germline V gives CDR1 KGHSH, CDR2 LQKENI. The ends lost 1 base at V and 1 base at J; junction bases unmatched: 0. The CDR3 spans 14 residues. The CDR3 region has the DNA TGTGCCAGCTCACCACGACAGGGCCAAGAGACCCAGTACTTC. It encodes CASSPRQGQETQYF.

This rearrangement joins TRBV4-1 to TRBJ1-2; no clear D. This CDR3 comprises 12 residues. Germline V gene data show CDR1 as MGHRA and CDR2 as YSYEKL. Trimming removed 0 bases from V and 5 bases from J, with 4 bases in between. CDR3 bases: TGCGCCAGCAGCCAAGAAACATATGGCTACACCTTC. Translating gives CASSQETYGYTF.

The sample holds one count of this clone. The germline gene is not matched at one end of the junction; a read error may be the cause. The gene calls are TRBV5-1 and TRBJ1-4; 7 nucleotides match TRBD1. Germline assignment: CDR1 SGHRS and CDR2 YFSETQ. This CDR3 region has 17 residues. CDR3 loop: CASSPGQGGGSNEKLLF. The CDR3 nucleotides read TGCGCCAGCAGCCCGGGGCAGGGGGGCGGATCTAATGAAAAACTGCTTTTT.

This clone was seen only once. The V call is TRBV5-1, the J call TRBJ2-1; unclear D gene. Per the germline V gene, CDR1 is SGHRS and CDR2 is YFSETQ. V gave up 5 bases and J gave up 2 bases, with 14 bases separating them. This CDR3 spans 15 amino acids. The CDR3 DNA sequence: TGCGCCAGCAGTGGGTCGGCAGGTGCCTACAATGAGCAGTTCTTC. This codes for CASSGSAGAYNEQFF.

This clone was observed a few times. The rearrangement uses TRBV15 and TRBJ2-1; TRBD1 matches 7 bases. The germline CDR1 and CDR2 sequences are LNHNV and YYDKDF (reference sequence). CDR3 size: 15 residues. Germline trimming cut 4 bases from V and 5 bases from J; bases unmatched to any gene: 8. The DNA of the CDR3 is TGTGCCACCAGCACAAGACAGGGCCAAAACAATGAGCAGTTCTTC. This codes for CATSTRQGQNNEQFF.

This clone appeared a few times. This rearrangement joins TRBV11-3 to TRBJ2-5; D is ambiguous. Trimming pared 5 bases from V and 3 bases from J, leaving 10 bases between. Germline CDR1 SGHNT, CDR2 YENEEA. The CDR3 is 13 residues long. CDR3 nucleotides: TGTGCCAGCAGCCGAACCCCTAAAGAGACCCAGTACTTC. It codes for CASSRTPKETQYF.

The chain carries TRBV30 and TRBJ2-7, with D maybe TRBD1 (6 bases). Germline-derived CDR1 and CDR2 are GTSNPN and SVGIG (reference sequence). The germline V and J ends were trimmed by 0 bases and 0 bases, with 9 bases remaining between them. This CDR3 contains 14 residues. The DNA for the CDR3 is TGTGCCTGGAGTGTTCAGGACAGCTCCTACGAGCAGTACTTC. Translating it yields CAWSVQDSSYEQYF.

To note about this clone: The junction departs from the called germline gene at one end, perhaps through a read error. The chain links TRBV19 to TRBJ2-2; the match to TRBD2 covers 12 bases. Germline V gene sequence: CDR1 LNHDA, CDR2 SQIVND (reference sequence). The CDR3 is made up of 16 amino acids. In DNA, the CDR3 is TGTGCCAGTAGCATAGGACTAGCGGGGAAGGTCGGGGAGCTGTTTTTT. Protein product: CASSIGLAGKVGELFF.

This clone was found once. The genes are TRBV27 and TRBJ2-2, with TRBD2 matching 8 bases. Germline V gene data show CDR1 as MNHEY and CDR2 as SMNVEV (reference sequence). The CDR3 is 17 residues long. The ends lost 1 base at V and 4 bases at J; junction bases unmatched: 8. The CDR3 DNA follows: TGTGCCAGCAGTTTATGGACCTCGGGAGGGATCACCGGGGAGCTGTTTTTT. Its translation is CASSLWTSGGITGELFF.

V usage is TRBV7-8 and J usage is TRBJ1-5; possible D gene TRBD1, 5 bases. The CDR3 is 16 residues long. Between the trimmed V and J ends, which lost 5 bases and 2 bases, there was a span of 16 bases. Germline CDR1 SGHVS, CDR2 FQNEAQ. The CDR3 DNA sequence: TGTGCCAGCAGCCCTCAGGGTAGCGGAGGCAATCAGCCCCAGCATTTT. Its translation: CASSPQGSGGNQPQHF.

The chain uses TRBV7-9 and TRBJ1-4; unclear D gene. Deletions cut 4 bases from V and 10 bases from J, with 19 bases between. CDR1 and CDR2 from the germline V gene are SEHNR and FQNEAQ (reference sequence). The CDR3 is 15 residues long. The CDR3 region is CASSSPVAGDGKLFF. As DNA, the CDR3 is TGTGCCAGCAGCTCCCCTGTGGCCGGGGATGGAAAACTGTTTTTT.

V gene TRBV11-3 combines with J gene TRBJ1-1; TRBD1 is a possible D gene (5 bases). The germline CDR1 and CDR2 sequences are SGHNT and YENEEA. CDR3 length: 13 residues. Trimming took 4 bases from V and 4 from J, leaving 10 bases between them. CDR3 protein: CASSSGTGTEAFF. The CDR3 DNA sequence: TGTGCCAGCAGCTCCGGGACTGGCACTGAAGCTTTCTTT.

The CDR3 nucleotides are TGTGCCAGCAGCTTAACGGGCCCAGGGCTCCCGGATTCACCCCTCCACTTT. Its translation: CASSLTGPGLPDSPLHF. The chain links TRBV7-3 to TRBJ1-6; D is perhaps TRBD1 (5 bases). The length of the CDR3 is 17 residues. Germline CDR1 reads SGHTA; CDR2 reads FQGTGA. V was clipped by 0 bases and J by 8 bases, with 17 bases between them.

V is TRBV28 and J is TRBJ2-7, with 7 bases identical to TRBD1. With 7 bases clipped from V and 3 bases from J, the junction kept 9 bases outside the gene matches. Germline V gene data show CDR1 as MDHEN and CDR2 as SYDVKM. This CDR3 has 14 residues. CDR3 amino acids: CASTTRDSYYEQYF. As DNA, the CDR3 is TGTGCCAGCACGACCCGGGACAGCTACTACGAGCAGTACTTC. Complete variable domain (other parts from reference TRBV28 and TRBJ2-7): DVKVTQSSRYLVKRTGEKVFLECVQDMDHENMFWYRQDPGLGLRLIYFSYDVKMKEKGDIPEGYSVSREKKERFSLILESASTNQTSMYLCASTTRDSYYEQYFGPGTRLTVT.

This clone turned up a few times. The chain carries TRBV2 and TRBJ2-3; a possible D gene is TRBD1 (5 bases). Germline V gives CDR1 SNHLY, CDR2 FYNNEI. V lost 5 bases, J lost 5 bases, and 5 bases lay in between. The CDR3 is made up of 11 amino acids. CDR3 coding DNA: TGTGCCAGCAGTCAGGGAGATACGCAGTATTTT. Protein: CASSQGDTQYF.

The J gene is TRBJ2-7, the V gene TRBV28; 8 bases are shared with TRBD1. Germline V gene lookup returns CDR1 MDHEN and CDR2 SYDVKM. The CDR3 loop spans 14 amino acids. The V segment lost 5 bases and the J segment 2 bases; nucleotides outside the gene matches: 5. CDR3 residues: CASSMDRAAYEQYF. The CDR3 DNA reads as TGTGCCAGCAGTATGGACAGGGCGGCCTACGAGCAGTACTTC.

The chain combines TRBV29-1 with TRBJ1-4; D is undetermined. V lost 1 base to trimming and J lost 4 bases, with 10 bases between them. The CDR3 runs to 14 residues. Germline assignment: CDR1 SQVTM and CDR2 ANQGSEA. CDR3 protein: CSVEVPGINEKLFF. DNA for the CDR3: TGCAGCGTTGAAGTCCCCGGGATTAATGAAAAACTGTTTTTT.

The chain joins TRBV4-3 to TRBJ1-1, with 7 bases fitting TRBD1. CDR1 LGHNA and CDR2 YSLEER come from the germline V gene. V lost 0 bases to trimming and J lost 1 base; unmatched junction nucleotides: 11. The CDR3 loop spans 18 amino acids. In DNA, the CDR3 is TGCGCCAGCAGCCAAGATCAGGGTTTTGACAGGGAGAACACTGAAGCTTTCTTT. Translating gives CASSQDQGFDRENTEAFF.

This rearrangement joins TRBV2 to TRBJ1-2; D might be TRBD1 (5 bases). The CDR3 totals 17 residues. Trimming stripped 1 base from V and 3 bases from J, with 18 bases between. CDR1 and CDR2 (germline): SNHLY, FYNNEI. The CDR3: CASSEEGQLTLDYGYTF. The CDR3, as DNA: TGTGCCAGCAGTGAAGAGGGGCAATTGACCCTTGACTATGGCTACACCTTC.

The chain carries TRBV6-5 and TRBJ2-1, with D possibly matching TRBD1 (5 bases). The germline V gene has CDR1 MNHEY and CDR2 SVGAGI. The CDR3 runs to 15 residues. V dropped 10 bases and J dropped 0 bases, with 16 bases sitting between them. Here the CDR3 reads CATAFDRSSYNEQFF. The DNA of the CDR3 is TGTGCCACCGCTTTCGACAGATCCTCCTACAATGAGCAGTTCTTC.

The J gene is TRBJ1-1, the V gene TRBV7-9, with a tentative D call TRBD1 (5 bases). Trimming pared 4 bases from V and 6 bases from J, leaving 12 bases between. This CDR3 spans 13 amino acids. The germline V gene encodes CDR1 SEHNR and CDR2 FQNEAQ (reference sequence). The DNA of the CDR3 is TGTGCCAGCAGCTGGGGACTGGGACCTGAAGCTTTCTTT. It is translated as CASSWGLGPEAFF.

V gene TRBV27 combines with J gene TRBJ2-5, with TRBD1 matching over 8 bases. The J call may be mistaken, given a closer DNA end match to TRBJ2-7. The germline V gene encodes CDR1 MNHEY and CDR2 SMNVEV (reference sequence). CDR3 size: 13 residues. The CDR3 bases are TGTGCCAGCAGCCTCCAGGGGGCTTACGAGCAGTACTTC. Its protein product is CASSLQGAYEQYF.

CDR3 amino acids: CASSLGGDGGYTF. The CDR3 DNA sequence: TGCGCCAGCAGCTTGGGGGGGGACGGCGGCTACACCTTC. The chain employs TRBV5-1 and TRBJ1-2, with a weak D call TRBD1 (5 bases). Germline V lookup: CDR1 SGHRS, CDR2 YFSETQ. Trimming took 0 bases from V and 8 from J, leaving 11 bases between them. The CDR3 has 13 residues.

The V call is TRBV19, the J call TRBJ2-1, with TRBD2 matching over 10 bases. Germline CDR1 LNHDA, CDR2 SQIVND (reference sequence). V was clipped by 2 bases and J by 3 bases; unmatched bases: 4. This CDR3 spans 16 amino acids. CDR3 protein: CASSILAGANYNEQFF. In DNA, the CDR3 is TGTGCCAGTAGTATACTAGCGGGAGCTAACTACAATGAGCAGTTCTTC. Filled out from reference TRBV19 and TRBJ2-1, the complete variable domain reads DGGITQSPKYLFRKEGQNVTLSCEQNLNHDAMYWYRQDPGQGLRLIYYSQIVNDFQKGDIAEGYSVSREKKESFPLTVTSAQKNPTAFYLCASSILAGANYNEQFFGPGTRLTVL.